These 15 T cell receptor beta chains share one sample of origin, sequenced in a study of shared clonotypes between healthy human individuals. Assay used: immunoSEQ multiplex PCR; TCRdb lists only in-frame clones, some missing. Of more than 2 million clones detected, 95% appear once; the ten largest clones hold 0.1% to 0.15%. Sequenced: naive CD4+ T cells sorted from blood. Documented subset: CD45RA+ positively selected. The source is a man aged 18 to 29 in good health.

The chain carries TRBV6-5 and TRBJ1-1; TRBD1 agrees at 8 bases. The CDR3 extends over 16 amino acids. CDR1 and CDR2 (germline): MNHEY, SVGAGI. V shed 4 bases and J 5 bases; nucleotides not matched to a gene: 12. Here the CDR3 DNA reads TGTGCCAGCAGTTCCCTCACAGGGGGGGGTAAGACTGAAGCTTTCTTT. As protein: CASSSLTGGGKTEAFF.

V usage is TRBV6-5 and J usage is TRBJ1-1; no clear D gene. The CDR3 length is 12 residues. Trimming left V 2 bases short and J 7 bases short, with 8 bases between. Germline loops: CDR1 MNHEY, CDR2 SVGAGI. As DNA, the CDR3 is TGTGCCAGCAGTTACCGGGAAGGTGAAGCTTTCTTT. It translates to CASSYREGEAFF.

The rearrangement links TRBV5-4 to TRBJ2-5; D is ambiguous. The CDR3 extends over 13 amino acids. Trimming took off 0 bases at V and 5 bases at J, with 8 bases between the two ends. Germline-derived CDR1 and CDR2 are SGHNT and YYREEE (reference sequence). CDR3 DNA sequence: TGTGCCAGCAGCTTGGGACCGAGGGAGACCCAGTACTTC. Its protein product is CASSLGPRETQYF.

Notes on this clone: The same CDR3 arises from other DNA sequences in this sample as well. The rearrangement links TRBV30 to TRBJ1-1, with D unclear. This CDR3 comprises 11 residues. V was pared by 1 base and J by 6 bases, with 6 bases between. The germline gives CDR1 GTSNPN, CDR2 SVGIG (reference sequence). DNA for the CDR3: TGTGCCTGGAGTGACCGGGCTGAAGCTTTCTTT. Translating gives CAWSDRAEAFF.

This rearrangement joins TRBV2 to TRBJ2-3, with D possibly TRBD1 on 6 matching bases. The CDR3 contains 16 residues. Trimming stripped 6 bases from V and 2 bases from J, with 18 bases between. The germline CDR1 and CDR2 sequences are SNHLY and FYNNEI. The CDR3 here is CASSARQAFFTDTQYF. The CDR3 DNA reads TGTGCCAGCAGCGCTCGACAGGCTTTCTTCACAGATACGCAGTATTTT.

V is TRBV18 and J is TRBJ2-7, with D perhaps being TRBD1 or TRBD2 (5 bases each). This CDR3 contains 15 residues. V shed 3 bases and J shed 3 bases, with 15 bases lying between them. Per germline, CDR1 KGHSH and CDR2 LQKENI. CDR3: CASSPPLGAGYEQYF. The CDR3, as DNA: TGTGCCAGCTCACCCCCCCTAGGGGCGGGCTACGAGCAGTACTTC.

This clone was counted once. The genes are TRBV7-9 and TRBJ1-1, with D possibly matching TRBD1 (6 bases). Trimming removed 2 bases at V and 1 base at J, with 17 bases between. Germline V CDR1 and CDR2: SEHNR, FQNEAQ (reference sequence). CDR3 size: 17 residues. CDR3 coding DNA: TGTGCCAGCAGCTTACTTTTATACAGGGAGGGGAACACTGAAGCTTTCTTT. Its protein is CASSLLLYREGNTEAFF.

V usage is TRBV2 and J usage is TRBJ2-1; no firm D call. The V and J ends lost 4 bases and 6 bases respectively, with 16 bases between them. Germline V CDR1 and CDR2: SNHLY, FYNNEI. The CDR3 sequence is 15 residues long. The CDR3 DNA reads TGTGCCAGCAGTGTTTTGGCTTCGAGAGGCAATGAGCAGTTCTTC. Protein: CASSVLASRGNEQFF.

The genes are TRBV19 and TRBJ1-1; D is unresolved. Between the trimmed V and J ends, which lost 1 base and 3 bases, there was a span of 12 bases. CDR1 and CDR2 (germline): LNHDA, SQIVND (reference sequence). This CDR3 has 15 amino acids. In DNA, the CDR3 is TGTGCCAGTAGTATAGCGGGCCAGGTTTACACTGAAGCTTTCTTT. Protein product: CASSIAGQVYTEAFF.

The rearrangement joins TRBV5-1 to TRBJ1-2, with 7 bases identical to TRBD1. The germline V gene encodes CDR1 SGHRS and CDR2 YFSETQ. V trimming: 0 bases; J trimming: 6 bases; junction bases outside the gene matches: 5. The CDR3 totals 14 residues. The CDR3 loop is CASSLGQGMNGYTF. CDR3 sequence (DNA): TGCGCCAGCAGCTTGGGACAGGGAATGAATGGCTACACCTTC.

Concerning this clone itself: This specimen includes other DNA sequences encoding the same CDR3. This chain connects TRBV5-5 to TRBJ1-2, with no clear D. CDR3 length equals 13 residues. V shed 0 bases and J shed 2 bases, with 5 bases lying between them. In germline, CDR1 is SGHKS, CDR2 YYEKEE (reference sequence). The CDR3 DNA is TGTGCCAGCAGCTTGGGGGTCAACTATGGCTACACCTTC. It yields the protein CASSLGVNYGYTF. Supplemented by reference TRBV5-5 and TRBJ1-2, the full variable domain reads DAGVTQSPTHLIKTRGQQVTLRCSPISGHKSVSWYQQVLGQGPQFIFQYYEKEERGRGNFPDRFSARQFPNYSSELNVNALLLGDSALYLCASSLGVNYGYTFGSGTRLTVV.

On this clone itself: Other DNA variants within this sample encode the same CDR3. This sequence joins TRBV7-9 and TRBJ2-3; the D call may be TRBD1 or TRBD2 (5 bases each). The CDR3 runs 13 residues. CDR1 and CDR2 (germline): SEHNR, FQNEAQ (reference sequence). V shed 2 bases and J shed 4 bases, with 7 bases lying between them. In nucleotides, the CDR3 is TGTGCCAGCAGCTTACAGGGAGCAGATACGCAGTATTTT. Encoded protein: CASSLQGADTQYF.

As regards this clone: The sample holds other DNA sequences that translate to the same CDR3. The chain links TRBV5-1 to TRBJ1-4; 7 bases are shared with TRBD1. The CDR3 contains 14 residues. Germline-derived CDR1 and CDR2 are SGHRS and YFSETQ. Losses at the gene ends were 4 bases for V and 7 bases for J; bases not matched to a gene: 7. CDR3 coding DNA: TGCGCCAGCAGCCAAGGGGGCGCCGGTGAAAAACTGTTTTTT. This sequence encodes CASSQGGAGEKLFF.

This chain uses TRBV6-5 with TRBJ1-2; 7 bases match TRBD1. Looked up from germline, CDR1 is MNHEY and CDR2 is SVGAGI. This CDR3 is built from 13 residues. V trimming: 1 base; J trimming: 8 bases; junction bases outside the gene matches: 4. CDR3 coding DNA: TGTGCCAGCAGTTACTTGACAGGGACGGGCTACACCTTC. Translating gives CASSYLTGTGYTF.

The CDR3 DNA reads as TGTGCCAGCGCGGGACTAGCGGGAGGGTCGTACAATGAGCAGTTCTTC. Translated: CASAGLAGGSYNEQFF. The chain has TRBV25-1 and TRBJ2-1, with TRBD2 identical over 16 bases. The CDR3 sequence is 16 residues long. The germline CDR1 and CDR2 sequences are MGHDK and SYGVNS. Trimming at V came to 8 bases and at J to 4 bases, leaving 5 bases not matched to a gene. Combining the CDR3 with reference TRBV25-1 and TRBJ2-1 gives the whole variable domain EADIYQTPRYLVIGTGKKITLECSQTMGHDKMYWYQQDPGMELHLIHYSYGVNSTEKGDLSSESTVSRIRTEHFPLTLESARPSHTSQYLCASAGLAGGSYNEQFFGPGTRLTVL.